This section outlines one T cell receptor (beta chain) sequence together with its context. The data were obtained in a study of shared clonotypes between healthy human individuals. Germline V gene lookup returns CDR1 MNHNY and CDR2 SVGAGI (reference sequence). The CDR3 length is 14 residues. V shed 6 bases and J shed 2 bases, with 14 bases lying between them. The repertoire was sequenced with immunoSEQ multiplex PCR; TCRdb's copy has only in-frame clones and lacks some. The profile covers 2 million to 2.5 million clones, with less than 95% appearing a single time and about 0.36% taken by the ten largest.

The TCR sequence derives from a man between 18 and 29 years old in good health. Some clones in this sample may be carry-over from other donors' samples. V usage is TRBV6-6 and J usage is TRBJ2-7; a weak D match, TRBD1 (6 bases). Sample: naive CD4+ T cells from PBMCs. The subset denotes: CD45RA+ positively selected. CDR3 residues: CASSTTGNAYEQYF. In DNA form, the CDR3 reads TGTGCCAGCAGCACTACAGGGAATGCCTACGAGCAGTACTTC.